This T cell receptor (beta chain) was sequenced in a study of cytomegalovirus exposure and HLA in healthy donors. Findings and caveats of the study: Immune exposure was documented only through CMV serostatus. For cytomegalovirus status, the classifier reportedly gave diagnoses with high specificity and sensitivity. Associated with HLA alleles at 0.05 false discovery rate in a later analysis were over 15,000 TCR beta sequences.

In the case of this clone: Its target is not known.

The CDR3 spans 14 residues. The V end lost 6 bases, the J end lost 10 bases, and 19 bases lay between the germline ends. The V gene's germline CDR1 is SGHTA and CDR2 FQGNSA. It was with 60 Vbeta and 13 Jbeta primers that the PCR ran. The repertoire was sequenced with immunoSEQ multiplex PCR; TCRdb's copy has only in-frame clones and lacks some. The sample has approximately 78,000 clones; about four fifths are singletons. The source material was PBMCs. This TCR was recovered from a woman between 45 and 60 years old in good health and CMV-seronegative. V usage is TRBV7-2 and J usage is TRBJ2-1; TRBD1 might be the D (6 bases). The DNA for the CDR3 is TGTGCCAGCAGTCCAGACAGGTTCTCCAGGGAGCAGTTCTTC. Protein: CASSPDRFSREQFF. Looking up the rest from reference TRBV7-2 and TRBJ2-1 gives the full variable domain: GAGVSQSPSNKVTEKGKDVELRCDPISGHTALYWYRQSLGQGLEFLIYFQGNSAPDKSGLPSDRFSAERTGGSVSTLTIQRTQQEDSAVYLCASSPDRFSREQFFGPGTRLTVL.